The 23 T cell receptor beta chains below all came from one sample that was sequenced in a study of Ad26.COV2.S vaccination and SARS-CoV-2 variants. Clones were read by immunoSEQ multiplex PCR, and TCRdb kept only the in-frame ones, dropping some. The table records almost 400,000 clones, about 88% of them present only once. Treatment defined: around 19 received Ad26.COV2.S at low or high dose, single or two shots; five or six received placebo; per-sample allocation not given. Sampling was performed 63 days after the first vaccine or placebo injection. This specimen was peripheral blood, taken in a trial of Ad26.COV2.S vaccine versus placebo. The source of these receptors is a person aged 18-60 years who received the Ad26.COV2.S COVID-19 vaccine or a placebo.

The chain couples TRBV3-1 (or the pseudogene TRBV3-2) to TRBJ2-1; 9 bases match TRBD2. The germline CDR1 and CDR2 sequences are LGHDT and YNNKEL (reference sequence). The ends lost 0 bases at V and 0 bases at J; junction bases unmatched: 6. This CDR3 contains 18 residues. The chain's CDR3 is CASSQEPGSGSSYNEQFF. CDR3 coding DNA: TGTGCCAGCAGCCAAGAACCTGGTAGCGGGAGCTCCTACAATGAGCAGTTCTTC.

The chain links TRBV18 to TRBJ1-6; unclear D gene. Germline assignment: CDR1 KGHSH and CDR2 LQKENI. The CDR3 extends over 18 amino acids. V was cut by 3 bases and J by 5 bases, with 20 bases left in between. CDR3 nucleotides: TGTGCCAGCTCACCCACCGCCTTGGGCAGCCTCAATAATTCACCCCTCCACTTT. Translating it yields CASSPTALGSLNNSPLHF.

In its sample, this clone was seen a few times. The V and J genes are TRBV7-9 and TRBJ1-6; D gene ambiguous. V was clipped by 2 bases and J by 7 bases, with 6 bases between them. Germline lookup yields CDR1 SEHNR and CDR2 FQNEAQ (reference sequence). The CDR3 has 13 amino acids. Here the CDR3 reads CASSLSQNSPLHF. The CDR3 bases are TGTGCCAGCAGCTTAAGCCAGAATTCACCCCTCCACTTT.

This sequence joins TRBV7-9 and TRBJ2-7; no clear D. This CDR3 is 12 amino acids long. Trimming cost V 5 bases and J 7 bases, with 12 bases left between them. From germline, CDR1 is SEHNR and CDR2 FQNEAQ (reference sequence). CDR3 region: CASSPPIGEQYF. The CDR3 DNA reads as TGTGCCAGCAGCCCCCCCATAGGAGAGCAGTACTTC.

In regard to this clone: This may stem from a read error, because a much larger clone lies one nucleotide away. In DNA, the CDR3 is TGCGCCAGCAGCCAAGACGAGAGCTCTGGGGCCAACGTCCTGACTTTC. It encodes CASSQDESSGANVLTF. J is TRBJ2-6 and V is TRBV4-1, with no clear D. V was clipped by 0 bases and J by 0 bases, with 6 bases between them. Germline V gene sequence: CDR1 MGHRA, CDR2 YSYEKL. The CDR3 is 16 amino acids.

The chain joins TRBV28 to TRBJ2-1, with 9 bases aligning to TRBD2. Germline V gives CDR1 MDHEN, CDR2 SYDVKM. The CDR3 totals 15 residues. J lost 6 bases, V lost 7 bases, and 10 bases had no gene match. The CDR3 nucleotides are TGTGCCAGCACAATCACTAGCGGGTTCGGCAATGAGCAGTTCTTC. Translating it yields CASTITSGFGNEQFF.

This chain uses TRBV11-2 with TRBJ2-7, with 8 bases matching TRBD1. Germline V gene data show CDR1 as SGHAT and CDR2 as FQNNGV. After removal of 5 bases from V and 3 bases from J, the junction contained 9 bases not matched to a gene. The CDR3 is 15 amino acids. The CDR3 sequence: CASSPRQGFGYEQYF. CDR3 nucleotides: TGTGCCAGCAGCCCTCGACAGGGGTTTGGCTACGAGCAGTACTTC.

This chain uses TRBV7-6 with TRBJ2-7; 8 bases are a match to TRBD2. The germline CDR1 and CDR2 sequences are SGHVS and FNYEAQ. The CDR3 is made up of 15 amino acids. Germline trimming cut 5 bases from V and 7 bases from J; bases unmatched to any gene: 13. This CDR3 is CASSPRREDTWEQYF. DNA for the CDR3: TGTGCCAGCAGCCCCCGGCGGGAGGACACCTGGGAGCAGTACTTC.

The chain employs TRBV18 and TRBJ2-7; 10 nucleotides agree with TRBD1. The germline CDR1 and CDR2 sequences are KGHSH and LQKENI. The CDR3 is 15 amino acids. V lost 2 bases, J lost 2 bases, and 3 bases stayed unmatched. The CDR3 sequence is CASSPGTGAPYEQYF. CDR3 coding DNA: TGTGCCAGCTCACCAGGGACAGGGGCCCCCTACGAGCAGTACTTC.

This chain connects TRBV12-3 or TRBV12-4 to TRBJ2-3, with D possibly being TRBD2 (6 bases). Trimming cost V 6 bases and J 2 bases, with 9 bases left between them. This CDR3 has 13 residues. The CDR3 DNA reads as TGTGCCAGCAGAAGGGAGGTCACAGATACGCAGTATTTT. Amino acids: CASRREVTDTQYF.

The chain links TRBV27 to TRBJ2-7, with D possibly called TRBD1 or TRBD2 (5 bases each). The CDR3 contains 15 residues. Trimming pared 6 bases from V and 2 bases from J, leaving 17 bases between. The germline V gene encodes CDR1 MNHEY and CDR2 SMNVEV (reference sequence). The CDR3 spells CASRSDPGPPYEQYF. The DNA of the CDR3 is TGTGCCAGCAGATCCGATCCGGGACCACCCTACGAGCAGTACTTC.

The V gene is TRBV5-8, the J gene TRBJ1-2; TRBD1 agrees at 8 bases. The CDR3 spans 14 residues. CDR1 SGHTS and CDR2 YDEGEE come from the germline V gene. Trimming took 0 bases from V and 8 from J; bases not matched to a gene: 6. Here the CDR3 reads CASSLAQGARGYTF. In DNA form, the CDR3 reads TGTGCCAGCAGCTTGGCGCAGGGGGCTAGGGGCTACACCTTC.

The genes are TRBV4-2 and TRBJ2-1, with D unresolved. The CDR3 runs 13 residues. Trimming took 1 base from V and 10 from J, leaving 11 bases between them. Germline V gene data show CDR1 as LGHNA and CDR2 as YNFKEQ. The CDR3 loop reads CASSQGPVAEQFF. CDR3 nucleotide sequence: TGTGCCAGCAGCCAAGGGCCAGTCGCCGAGCAGTTCTTC.

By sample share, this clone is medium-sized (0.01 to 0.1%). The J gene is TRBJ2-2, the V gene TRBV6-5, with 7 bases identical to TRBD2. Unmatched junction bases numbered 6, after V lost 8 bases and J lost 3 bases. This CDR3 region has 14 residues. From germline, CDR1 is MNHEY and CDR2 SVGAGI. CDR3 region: CASSGGSHTGELFF. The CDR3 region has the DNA TGTGCCAGCTCTGGCGGGAGCCACACCGGGGAGCTGTTTTTT.

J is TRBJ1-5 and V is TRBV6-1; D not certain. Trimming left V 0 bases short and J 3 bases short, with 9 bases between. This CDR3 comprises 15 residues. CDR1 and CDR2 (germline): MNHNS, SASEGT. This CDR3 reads CASSEAGAANQPQHF. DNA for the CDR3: TGTGCCAGCAGTGAAGCAGGAGCGGCCAATCAGCCCCAGCATTTT.

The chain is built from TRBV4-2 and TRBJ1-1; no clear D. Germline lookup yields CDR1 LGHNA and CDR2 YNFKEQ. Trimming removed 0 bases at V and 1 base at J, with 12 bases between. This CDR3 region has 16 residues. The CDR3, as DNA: TGTGCCAGCAGCCAAGATCGATCGGACCGGAACACTGAAGCTTTCTTT. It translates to CASSQDRSDRNTEAFF.

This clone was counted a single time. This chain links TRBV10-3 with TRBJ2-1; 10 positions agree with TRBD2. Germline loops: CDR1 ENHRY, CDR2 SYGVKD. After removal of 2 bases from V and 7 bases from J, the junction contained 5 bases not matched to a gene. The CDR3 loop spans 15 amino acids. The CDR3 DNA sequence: TGTGCCATCAGTGAGCTAGCGGGAGCTTCTAATGAGCAGTTCTTC. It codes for CAISELAGASNEQFF.

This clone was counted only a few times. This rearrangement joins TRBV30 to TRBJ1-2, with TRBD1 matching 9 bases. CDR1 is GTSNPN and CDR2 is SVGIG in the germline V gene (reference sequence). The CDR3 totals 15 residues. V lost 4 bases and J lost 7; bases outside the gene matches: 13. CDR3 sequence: CAWTARDRELGGYTF. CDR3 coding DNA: TGTGCCTGGACCGCCCGGGACAGGGAACTAGGTGGCTACACCTTC.

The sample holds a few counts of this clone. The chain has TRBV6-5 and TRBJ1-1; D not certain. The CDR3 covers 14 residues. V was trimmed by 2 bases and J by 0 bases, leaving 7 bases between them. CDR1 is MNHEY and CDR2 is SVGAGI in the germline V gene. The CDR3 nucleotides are TGTGCCAGCAGTTACGGCAGCATGAACACTGAAGCTTTCTTT. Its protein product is CASSYGSMNTEAFF.

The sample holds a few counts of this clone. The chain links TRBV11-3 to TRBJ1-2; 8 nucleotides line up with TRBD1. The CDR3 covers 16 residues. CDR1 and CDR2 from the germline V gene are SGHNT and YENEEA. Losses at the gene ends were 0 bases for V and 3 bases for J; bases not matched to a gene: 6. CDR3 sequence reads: CASSLEGRQGHYGYTF. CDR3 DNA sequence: TGTGCCAGCAGCTTAGAAGGTCGACAGGGGCACTATGGCTACACCTTC.

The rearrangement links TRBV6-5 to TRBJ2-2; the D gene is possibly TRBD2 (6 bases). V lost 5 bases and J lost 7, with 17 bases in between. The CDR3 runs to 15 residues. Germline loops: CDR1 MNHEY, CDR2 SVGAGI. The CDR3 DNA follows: TGTGCCAGCAGTAAGGAGGGCCAACCCAACGGGGAGCTGTTTTTT. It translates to CASSKEGQPNGELFF.

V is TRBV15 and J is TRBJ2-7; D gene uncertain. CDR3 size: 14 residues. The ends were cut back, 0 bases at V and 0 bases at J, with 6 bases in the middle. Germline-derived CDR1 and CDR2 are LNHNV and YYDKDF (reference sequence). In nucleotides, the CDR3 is TGTGCCACCAGCAGAGACAGGAGCTCCTACGAGCAGTACTTC. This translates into CATSRDRSSYEQYF.

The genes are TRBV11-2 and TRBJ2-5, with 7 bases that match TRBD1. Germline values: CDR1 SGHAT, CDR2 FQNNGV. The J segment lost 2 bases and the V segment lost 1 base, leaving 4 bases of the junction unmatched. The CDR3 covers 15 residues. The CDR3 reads CASSLGSRGQETQYF. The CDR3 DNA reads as TGTGCCAGCAGCTTAGGGAGCAGGGGGCAAGAGACCCAGTACTTC.